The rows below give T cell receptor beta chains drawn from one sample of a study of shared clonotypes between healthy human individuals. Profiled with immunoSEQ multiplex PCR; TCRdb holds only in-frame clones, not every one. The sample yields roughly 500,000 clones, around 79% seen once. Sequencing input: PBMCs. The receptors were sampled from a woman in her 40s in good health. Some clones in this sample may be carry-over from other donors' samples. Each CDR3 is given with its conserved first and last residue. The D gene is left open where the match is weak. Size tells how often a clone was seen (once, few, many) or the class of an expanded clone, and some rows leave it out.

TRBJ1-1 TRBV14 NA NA CASSNTKNTEAFF TGTGCCAGCAGCAATACTAAAAACACTGAAGCTTTCTTT
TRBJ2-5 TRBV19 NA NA CASSGRGQETQYF TGTGCCAGTAGCGGCAGGGGCCAAGAGACCCAGTACTTC
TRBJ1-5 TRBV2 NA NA CASSEMGGAPQPQHF TGTGCCAGCAGTGAAATGGGTGGGGCCCCTCAGCCCCAGCATTTT
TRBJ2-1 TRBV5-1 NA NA CASSPRTGRIEQFF TGCGCCAGCAGCCCACGGACGGGGAGGATTGAGCAGTTCTTC
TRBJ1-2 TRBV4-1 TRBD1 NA CASSHATGTGLFYGYTF TGCGCCAGCAGCCATGCTACCGGGACAGGGTTGTTCTATGGCTACACCTTC
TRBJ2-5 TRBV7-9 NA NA CASSLSTGEMETQYF TGTGCCAGCAGCTTGTCTACGGGAGAGATGGAGACCCAGTACTTC
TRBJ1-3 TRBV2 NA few CASSERVGYSGNTIYF TGTGCCAGCAGTGAAAGGGTCGGGTACTCTGGAAACACCATATATTTT
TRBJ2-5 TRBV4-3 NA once CASSQDPWETQYF TGCGCCAGCAGCCAAGATCCTTGGGAGACCCAGTACTTC
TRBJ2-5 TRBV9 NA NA CASSVADRETQYF TGTGCCAGCAGCGTTGCGGACCGAGAGACCCAGTACTTC
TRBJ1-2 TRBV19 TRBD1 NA CASSTGTGPISGYTF TGTGCCAGTAGTACCGGGACAGGGCCCATCTCTGGCTACACCTTC
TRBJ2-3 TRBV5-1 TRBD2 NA CASSLRLAGATDTHHF TGCGCCAGCAGCTTGCGACTAGCGGGAGCAACAGATACGCACCATTTT
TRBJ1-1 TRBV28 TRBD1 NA CASSLRTGTQGVAFF TGTGCCAGCAGTTTACGCACAGGGACCCAGGGGGTAGCTTTCTTT
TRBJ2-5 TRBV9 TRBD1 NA CASSPGQGSVETQYF TGTGCCAGCAGCCCGGGACAGGGGTCAGTTGAGACCCAGTACTTC
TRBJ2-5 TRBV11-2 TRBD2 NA CASSLVLAGYETQYF TGTGCCAGCAGCTTAGTACTAGCGGGCTATGAGACCCAGTACTTC
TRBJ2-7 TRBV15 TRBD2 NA CATSRLAGGKTYEQYF TGTGCCACCAGCAGACTAGCGGGAGGGAAAACCTACGAGCAGTACTTC
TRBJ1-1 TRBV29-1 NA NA CSVAGINTEAFF TGCAGCGTTGCAGGGATAAACACTGAAGCTTTCTTT
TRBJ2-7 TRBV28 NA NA CASSPRQVSYEQYF TGTGCCAGCAGTCCCCGACAGGTTTCCTACGAGCAGTACTTC
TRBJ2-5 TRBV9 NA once CASSVAAGLETQYF TGTGCCAGCAGCGTAGCGGCAGGCCTAGAGACCCAGTACTTC
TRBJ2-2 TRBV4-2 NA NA CASSQSLTSGGTGELFF TGTGCCAGCAGCCAATCCCTGACTAGTGGTGGCACCGGGGAGCTGTTTTTT
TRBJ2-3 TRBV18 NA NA CASSSGQWGADTQYF TGTGCCAGCTCATCGGGTCAGTGGGGTGCAGATACGCAGTATTTT
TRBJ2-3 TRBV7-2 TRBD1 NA CASSPDRGIDTQYF TGTGCCAGCAGCCCCGACAGGGGGATAGATACGCAGTATTTT
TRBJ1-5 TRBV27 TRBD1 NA CASSSRLTDRGYSNQPQHF TGTGCCAGCAGTTCCCGCCTTACGGACAGGGGTTATAGCAATCAGCCCCAGCATTTT
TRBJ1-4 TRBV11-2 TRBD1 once CATKRTGGNEKLFF TGTGCCACCAAACGGACAGGGGGAAATGAAAAACTGTTTTTT
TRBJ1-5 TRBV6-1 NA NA CASSTGPGDQPQHF TGTGCCAGCAGCACGGGCCCGGGGGATCAGCCCCAGCATTTT
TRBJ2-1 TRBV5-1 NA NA CASSFLAYSSYNEQFF TGCGCCAGCAGCTTTCTAGCGTATAGCTCCTACAATGAGCAGTTCTTC
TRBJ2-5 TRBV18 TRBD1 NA CASSPPGTGGEKTQYF TGTGCCAGCTCACCACCCGGGACAGGGGGAGAGAAGACCCAGTACTTC
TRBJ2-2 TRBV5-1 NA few CASSSTGTTNTGELFF TGCGCCAGCAGCTCTACCGGGACAACGAACACCGGGGAGCTGTTTTTT
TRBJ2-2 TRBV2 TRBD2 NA CASSEGLAGVRAGELFF TGTGCCAGCAGTGAAGGGCTAGCGGGAGTTCGGGCCGGGGAGCTGTTTTTT
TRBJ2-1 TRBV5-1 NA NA CASSRELREQFF TGCGCCAGCAGCCGGGAGCTTCGTGAGCAGTTCTTC
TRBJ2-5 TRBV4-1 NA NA CASSQGDIQETQYF TGCGCCAGCAGCCAAGGAGACATCCAAGAGACCCAGTACTTC
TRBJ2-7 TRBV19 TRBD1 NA CASSIAATGGEQYF TGTGCCAGTAGTATAGCCGCCACAGGGGGCGAGCAGTACTTC
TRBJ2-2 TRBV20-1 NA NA CSASLGGELFF TGCAGTGCTAGCCTGGGTGGGGAGCTGTTTTTT
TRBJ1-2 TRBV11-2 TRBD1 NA CASSLTDRATGGYTF TGTGCCAGCAGCTTAACCGACAGGGCAACGGGCGGCTACACCTTC
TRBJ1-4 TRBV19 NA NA CASSPHRATNEKLFF TGTGCCAGTAGTCCCCACAGGGCAACTAATGAAAAACTGTTTTTT
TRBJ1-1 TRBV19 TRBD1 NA CASSNRGGPNTEAFF TGTGCCAGTAGTAACAGGGGTGGCCCGAACACTGAAGCTTTCTTT
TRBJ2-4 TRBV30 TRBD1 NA CAWSDGTGGDIQYF TGTGCCTGGAGTGATGGGACAGGGGGAGACATTCAGTACTTC
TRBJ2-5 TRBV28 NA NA CASLLIKGVGTQYF TGTGCCAGCCTCTTGATTAAGGGGGTAGGGACCCAGTACTTC
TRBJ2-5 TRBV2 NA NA CASSDQLYQETQYF TGTGCCAGCAGTGATCAGTTATACCAAGAGACCCAGTACTTC
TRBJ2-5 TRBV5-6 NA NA CASSLEETQYF TGTGCCAGCAGCTTGGAGGAGACCCAGTACTTC
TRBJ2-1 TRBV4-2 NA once CASSQDPVAYNEQFF TGTGCCAGCAGCCAAGACCCCGTCGCTTACAATGAGCAGTTCTTC
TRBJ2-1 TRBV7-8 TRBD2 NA CASSLTGLAGGYNEQFF TGTGCCAGCAGCTTAACAGGACTAGCGGGAGGGTACAATGAGCAGTTCTTC
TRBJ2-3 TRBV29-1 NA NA CSVTDRRGVADTQYF TGCAGCGTTACCGACAGGCGAGGGGTAGCAGATACGCAGTATTTT
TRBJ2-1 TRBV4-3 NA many CASSDGNNEQFF TGCGCCAGCAGCGACGGGAACAATGAGCAGTTCTTC
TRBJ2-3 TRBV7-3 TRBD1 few CASSLAGGSQDTQYF TGTGCCAGCAGCTTAGCAGGGGGTTCACAAGATACGCAGTATTTT
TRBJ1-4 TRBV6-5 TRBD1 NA CASSWDRTNEKLFF TGTGCCAGCAGTTGGGACAGGACGAATGAAAAACTGTTTTTT
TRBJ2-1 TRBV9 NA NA CASSVGDSIGDNEQFF TGTGCCAGCAGCGTAGGGGATAGCATCGGGGACAATGAGCAGTTCTTC
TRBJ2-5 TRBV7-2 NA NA CASSSPRDQGWETQYF TGTGCCAGCAGCTCCCCCCGGGACCAGGGGTGGGAGACCCAGTACTTC
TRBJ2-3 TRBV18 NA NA CASSPRGITDTQYF TGTGCCAGCTCACCAAGGGGGATCACAGATACGCAGTATTTT
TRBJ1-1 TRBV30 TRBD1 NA CAGNRGGTEAFF TGTGCCGGAAACAGGGGCGGAACTGAAGCTTTCTTT
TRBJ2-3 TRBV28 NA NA CASSFSSASTDTQYF TGTGCCAGCAGTTTTTCTAGCGCTAGCACAGATACGCAGTATTTT
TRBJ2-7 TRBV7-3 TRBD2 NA CASSPSAGEFYEQYF TGTGCCAGCAGCCCCTCAGCGGGAGAGTTCTACGAGCAGTACTTC
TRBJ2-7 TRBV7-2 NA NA CASSLGLAAYEQYF TGTGCCAGCAGCTTAGGGCTAGCAGCCTACGAGCAGTACTTC
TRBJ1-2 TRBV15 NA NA CATSREGYGYTF TGTGCCACCAGCAGAGAGGGGTATGGCTACACCTTC